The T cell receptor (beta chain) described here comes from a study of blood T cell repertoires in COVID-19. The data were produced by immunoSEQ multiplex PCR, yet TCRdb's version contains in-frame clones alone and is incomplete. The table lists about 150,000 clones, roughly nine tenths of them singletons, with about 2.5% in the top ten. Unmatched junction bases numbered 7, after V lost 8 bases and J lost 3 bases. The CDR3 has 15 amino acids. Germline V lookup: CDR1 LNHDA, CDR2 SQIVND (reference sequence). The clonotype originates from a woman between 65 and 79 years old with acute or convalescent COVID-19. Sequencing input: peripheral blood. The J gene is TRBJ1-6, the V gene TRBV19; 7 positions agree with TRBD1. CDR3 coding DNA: TGTGCCAGTGGAGTGACAGGGCTCTATAATTCACCCCTCCACTTT. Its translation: CASGVTGLYNSPLHF.